These 8 T cell receptor beta chains were all obtained from the same sample, sequenced in a study of cytomegalovirus exposure and HLA in healthy donors. The PCR employed 60 Vbeta primers together with 13 Jbeta primers. Clones were read by immunoSEQ multiplex PCR, and TCRdb kept only the in-frame ones, dropping some. The sample gives roughly 140,000 clones, around 77% of which show up once; 2% to 2.5% is in the top ten. Sequenced material: PBMCs. Receptor source: a man aged 25 to 40 in good health and CMV-seronegative.

This clone was counted between two and nine times. The J gene is TRBJ1-3, the V gene TRBV28; 8 nucleotides line up with TRBD1. The CDR3 spans 16 residues. Germline CDR1 MDHEN, CDR2 SYDVKM. V was clipped by 0 bases and J by 1 base; unmatched bases: 2. CDR3 coding DNA: TGTGCCAGCAGTTTATGGACAGGGGCATCTGGAAACACCATATATTTT. It translates to CASSLWTGASGNTIYF. Full variable domain (outside the CDR3, taken from reference TRBV28 and TRBJ1-3): DVKVTQSSRYLVKRTGEKVFLECVQDMDHENMFWYRQDPGLGLRLIYFSYDVKMKEKGDIPEGYSVSREKKERFSLILESASTNQTSMYLCASSLWTGASGNTIYFGEGSWLTVV.

V gene TRBV7-9 combines with J gene TRBJ1-1, with 8 bases aligning to TRBD1. The ends lost 5 bases at V and 1 base at J; junction bases unmatched: 9. From germline, CDR1 is SEHNR and CDR2 FQNEAQ (reference sequence). The CDR3 spans 16 residues. The CDR3 region is CASSPQPTGENTEAFF. The CDR3 nucleotides are TGTGCCAGCAGCCCACAGCCGACAGGGGAGAACACTGAAGCTTTCTTT.

This clone has only one observation. This chain joins TRBV18 and TRBJ1-2; 11 bases align to TRBD1. Germline assignment: CDR1 KGHSH and CDR2 LQKENI. The CDR3 runs to 16 residues. V dropped 3 bases and J dropped 7; count of bases not matched to a gene: 10. Here the CDR3 reads CASSPFPGQGDRGYTF. DNA of the CDR3: TGTGCCAGCTCACCTTTCCCGGGACAGGGGGATCGTGGCTACACCTTC.

The chain combines TRBV4-1 with TRBJ1-5; 8 nucleotides agree with TRBD1. This CDR3 spans 16 amino acids. V shed 1 base, J shed 3 bases, and the junction held 5 bases outside the gene matches. Germline assignment: CDR1 MGHRA and CDR2 YSYEKL. CDR3 protein: CASSQGQGANNQPQHF. CDR3 DNA: TGCGCCAGCAGCCAAGGGCAGGGGGCAAACAATCAGCCCCAGCATTTT.

The J gene is TRBJ1-4, the V gene TRBV5-1; 8 nucleotides line up with TRBD1. V was clipped by 4 bases and J by 3 bases; unmatched bases: 11. CDR1 is SGHRS, CDR2 YFSETQ, per germline. The CDR3 is 17 residues long. CDR3 nucleotide sequence: TGCGCCAGCAGCCCCGGACAGGGCCTTACGGCTAATGAAAAACTGTTTTTT. Its translation: CASSPGQGLTANEKLFF.

V is TRBV19 and J is TRBJ2-7; 10 bases are shared with TRBD1. CDR3 length equals 14 residues. V dropped 5 bases and J dropped 5; count of bases not matched to a gene: 6. CDR1 is LNHDA, CDR2 SQIVND, per germline (reference sequence). CDR3 amino acids: CASSGGQGLDEQYF. CDR3 bases: TGTGCCAGTAGTGGGGGACAGGGGCTCGACGAGCAGTACTTC.

The chain has TRBV19 and TRBJ2-5; 9 bases line up with TRBD1. Germline-derived CDR1 and CDR2 are LNHDA and SQIVND (reference sequence). The CDR3 runs 15 residues. V lost 4 bases and J lost 5; bases outside the gene matches: 8. The CDR3, as DNA: TGTGCCAGTAGTAGGCGACAGGGGGTTAGCGAGACCCAGTACTTC. The encoded protein is CASSRRQGVSETQYF.

The chain recombines TRBV9 with TRBJ2-6; D is unresolved. The CDR3 spans 17 residues. CDR1 and CDR2 (germline): SGDLS, YYNGEE. Trimming took off 2 bases at V and 1 base at J, with 13 bases between the two ends. CDR3 nucleotide sequence: TGTGCCAGCAGCGTCGGTGGAGCGAATTCTGGGGCCAACGTCCTGACTTTC. This translates into CASSVGGANSGANVLTF.